This T cell receptor beta chain was recovered during a study of Graves' ophthalmopathy and Graves' hyperthyroidism. The CDR3 extends over 11 amino acids. Notes on the study in general: Progression of ophthalmopathy was predicted by the model with 65% to 71% sensitivity and under 85% specificity. Among expanded thyroid clonotypes above 0.001 frequency, most also occurred in blood.

From RNA, the CDR3 regions of TCR beta chains were amplified and sequenced. First-round RT-PCR employed HTBI primers, with a second-round multiplex PCR after it. TCRdb itself ran the multiplex PCR reads through MiXCR, one entry per CDR3 protein. The sample lists about 400,000 distinct CDR3 sequences, 15% occurring once. Researchers classed hyperthyroidism as stable given no ophthalmopathy within 18 months of follow-up. Ineligible for inclusion were patients with other autoimmune diseases, uncontrolled infections, pregnancy or lactation. Turning to this clonotype: Antigen specificity is unknown. Sequence at one end of the junction differs from germline and may be a read error.

This chain uses TRBV12-3 or TRBV12-4 with TRBJ1-6; D is unresolved. This receptor was taken from a woman aged 18-30 years with stable Graves' hyperthyroidism. The sample comprised peripheral blood. The CDR3 region is CANSFNSPLHF. For the CDR3, the DNA is TGTGCCAACAGTTTTAATTCACCCCTCCACTTT.